Listed here are 19 T cell receptor beta chains from one sample, sequenced in a study of blood T cells in healthy people across ages. Then a second PCR, running about 6 to 11 cycles, was carried out with a sample-barcoded 5' primer and a J-beta primer mix. TCRdb re-derived calls from the 5' RACE reads in MiXCR, one entry per CDR3 protein. The sample has approximately 690,000 distinct CDR3 sequences, approximately 59% seen once; the top ten hold approximately 37%. Sequencing was done on a sample of blood. The receptors originated from a man in his sixties in good health.

The V gene is TRBV10-1, the J gene TRBJ2-3; 9 bases line up with TRBD2. V trimming: 10 bases; J trimming: 5 bases; junction bases outside the gene matches: 10. Germline V gives CDR1 WNHNN, CDR2 SYGVQD (reference sequence). This CDR3 comprises 14 residues. CDR3 protein: CATKGTAGGDTQYF. The CDR3 DNA sequence: TGCGCCACCAAGGGTACAGCGGGGGGAGATACGCAGTATTTT.

This clonotype was seen ten or more times. The rearrangement uses TRBV20-1 and TRBJ1-2; D is unclear. The CDR3 totals 13 residues. Germline CDR1 and CDR2: DFQATT and SNEGSKA (reference sequence). Trimming shortened V by 0 bases and J by 5 bases, and 10 bases separated the two germline ends. CDR3 in amino acids: CSARDATGYGYTF. CDR3 sequence (DNA): TGCAGTGCTAGAGATGCCACCGGGTATGGCTACACCTTC.

Here the CDR3 DNA reads TGTGCCAGCAGCTTAGTGGGGACTAGCGGGGGCTACACAGATACGCAGTATTTT. This codes for CASSLVGTSGGYTDTQYF. The chain carries TRBV7-2 and TRBJ2-3; 14 nucleotides match TRBD2. Per the germline V gene, CDR1 is SGHTA and CDR2 is FQGNSA. The junction had 5 bases not matched to a gene; V was cut back by 1 base and J by 2 bases. This CDR3 is built from 18 residues.

This clonotype was counted ten times or more. The germline gene is not matched at one end of the junction; a read error may be the cause. This sequence joins TRBV7-9 and TRBJ2-1; D ambiguous. This CDR3 comprises 11 residues. Germline values: CDR1 SEHNR, CDR2 FQNEAQ (reference sequence). The CDR3 coding sequence is TGCGCCAGCAGCTTGGCCAATGAGCAGTTCTTC. Protein sequence: CASSLANEQFF.

In its sample, this clonotype was seen a few times. A much bigger clone sits one base away, suggesting this may be a read error. This sequence joins TRBV7-9 and TRBJ1-6; D is unresolved. Germline V gene lookup returns CDR1 SEHNR and CDR2 FQNEAQ (reference sequence). The CDR3 has 15 amino acids. The V end lost 5 bases, the J end lost 6 bases, and 14 bases lay between the germline ends. The CDR3 spells CASSPDGAANSPLHF. DNA of the CDR3: TGTGCCAGCAGCCCAGACGGTGCGGCTAATTCACCCCTCCACTTT.

V and J are TRBV25-1 and TRBJ2-7; D is possibly TRBD1 (7 bases). With the DNA end fitting TRBJ2-5 better, the J assignment may be wrong. Per germline, CDR1 MGHDK and CDR2 SYGVNS. The CDR3 runs 13 residues. The CDR3 protein is CASAPGGQQTQYF. CDR3 nucleotides: TGTGCCAGCGCCCCAGGGGGGCAACAGACCCAGTACTTC.

The chain carries TRBV25-1 and TRBJ1-1; D may be TRBD1 (6 bases). Trimming left V 6 bases short and J 7 bases short, with 15 bases between. The CDR3 length is 13 residues. Germline assignment: CDR1 MGHDK and CDR2 SYGVNS. This chain's CDR3 is CASSRQGRFEAFF. In DNA, the CDR3 is TGTGCCAGCAGCCGGCAGGGGCGCTTTGAAGCTTTCTTT.

V usage is TRBV9 and J usage is TRBJ2-1; D may be TRBD1 or TRBD2 (6 bases each). Trimming stripped 4 bases from V and 6 bases from J, with 17 bases between. CDR1 is SGDLS and CDR2 is YYNGEE in the germline V gene. The CDR3 runs to 15 residues. The CDR3 DNA sequence: TGTGCCAGCAGCTCCTCGACTGGAGGGGGCAATGAGCAGTTCTTC. Translated: CASSSSTGGGNEQFF.

This clonotype is a singleton in its sample. The rearrangement links TRBV12-3 or TRBV12-4 to TRBJ1-4; D unresolved. This CDR3 has 12 amino acids. Deletions cut 7 bases from V and 5 bases from J, with 8 bases between. This chain's CDR3 is CASNRQNEKLFF. CDR3 DNA: TGTGCCAGCAATCGACAAAATGAAAAACTGTTTTTT.

This clonotype was counted a few times. The chain links TRBV20-1 to TRBJ1-1, with TRBD1 as a possible D gene (5 bases). Germline V gene lookup returns CDR1 DFQATT and CDR2 SNEGSKA (reference sequence). The CDR3 is made up of 12 amino acids. Trimming took 7 bases from V and 0 from J, leaving 9 bases between them. The CDR3 nucleotides are TGCAGTGGAACAGGAATGAACACTGAAGCTTTCTTT. Its protein product is CSGTGMNTEAFF.

The CDR3: CASSMGKGYNSPLHF. The DNA for the CDR3 is TGTGCCAGTTCCATGGGAAAGGGCTATAATTCACCCCTCCACTTT. V and J are TRBV6-5 and TRBJ1-6; D is undetermined. The germline CDR1 and CDR2 sequences are MNHEY and SVGAGI. Trimming cost V 9 bases and J 3 bases, with 15 bases left between them. The CDR3 has 15 amino acids.

The V and J genes are TRBV29-1 and TRBJ2-7, with 10 bases aligning to TRBD1. The CDR3 spans 14 residues. With 7 bases clipped from V and 4 bases from J, the junction kept 10 bases outside the gene matches. The germline gives CDR1 SQVTM, CDR2 ANQGSEA. CDR3 region: CSAQTGGAMYEQYF. CDR3 bases: TGCAGCGCCCAGACAGGGGGCGCAATGTACGAGCAGTACTTC.

The chain couples TRBV15 to TRBJ1-2, with D possibly being TRBD1 (5 bases). The CDR3 totals 15 residues. Per the germline V gene, CDR1 is LNHNV and CDR2 is YYDKDF (reference sequence). Deletions cut 0 bases from V and 2 bases from J, with 10 bases between. The DNA of the CDR3 is TGTGCCACCAGCAGAGACAAGGGACGGAACTATGGCTACACCTTC. This codes for CATSRDKGRNYGYTF.

This chain connects TRBV2 to TRBJ2-1, with 7 bases fitting TRBD2. After removal of 7 bases from V and 8 bases from J, the junction contained 5 bases not matched to a gene. CDR1 SNHLY and CDR2 FYNNEI come from the germline V gene. CDR3 length equals 12 residues. The CDR3 loop is CASTLAAHEQFF. CDR3 bases: TGTGCCAGCACTCTAGCGGCACATGAGCAGTTCTTC.

The chain recombines TRBV20-1 with TRBJ2-5; D might be TRBD1 or TRBD2, each matching 5 bases. The CDR3 consists of 14 residues. The germline CDR1 and CDR2 sequences are DFQATT and SNEGSKA (reference sequence). Trimming cost V 6 bases and J 5 bases, with 19 bases left between them. This chain's CDR3 is CSASRVPGLETQYF. CDR3 DNA: TGCAGTGCCTCCCGGGTTCCGGGGCTTGAGACCCAGTACTTC.

The sample holds a few counts of this clonotype. V gene TRBV3-1 combines with J gene TRBJ2-7; D is perhaps TRBD1 or TRBD2 (5 bases each). Per the germline V gene, CDR1 is LGHDT and CDR2 is YNNKEL (reference sequence). There are 13 residues in the CDR3. V lost 1 base and J lost 5, with 9 bases in between. CDR3 bases: TGTGCCAGCAGCCAAGGTCGGGACCACGAGCAGTACTTC. It specifies CASSQGRDHEQYF.

The chain recombines TRBV12-3 or TRBV12-4 with TRBJ2-3; a possible D gene is TRBD2 (5 bases). Trimming left V 5 bases short and J 0 bases short, with 15 bases between. This CDR3 comprises 16 residues. The CDR3 DNA sequence: TGTGCCAGCAGTCCTTACGGGAACCCTAGCACAGATACGCAGTATTTT. This codes for CASSPYGNPSTDTQYF.

The chain uses TRBV20-1 and TRBJ2-7; D perhaps matches TRBD2 (6 bases). Germline V gene data show CDR1 as DFQATT and CDR2 as SNEGSKA (reference sequence). CDR3 length: 13 amino acids. The V and J ends lost 7 bases and 4 bases respectively, with 17 bases between them. The CDR3 loop reads CSVGGENHYEQYF. As DNA, the CDR3 is TGCAGTGTCGGCGGGGAGAATCATTACGAGCAGTACTTC.

This chain uses TRBV11-2 with TRBJ2-7; D is undetermined. The assigned J gene may be wrong: the sequence end matches TRBJ2-5 better. The CDR3 is 12 amino acids. Looked up from germline, CDR1 is SGHAT and CDR2 is FQNNGV. CDR3 DNA sequence: TGTGCCAGCAGCCCCTGGGCAGAGACCCAGTACTTC. This gives the protein CASSPWAETQYF.